This T cell receptor (beta chain) originates from a study of blood T cell repertoires in COVID-19. Some clones are missing from TCRdb's copy, which holds only in-frame ones; the method was immunoSEQ multiplex PCR. Among some 150,000 clones listed, around nine tenths were seen once. Assignment of participants to cohorts was predicated upon participant-reported clinical history. Germline CDR1 reads LGHDT; CDR2 reads YNNKEL (reference sequence). The V gene lost 4 bases and the J gene lost 1 base, with 17 bases spanning the gap. This CDR3 has 17 residues. This chain joins TRBV3-1 (or the pseudogene TRBV3-2) and TRBJ2-4; perhaps TRBD1 as D (6 bases). The sequenced sample consisted of PBMCs or T cells enriched from blood (not recorded which). The sequence derives from a young woman who had recovered from COVID-19. The CDR3 nucleotides read TGTGCCAGCAGCCGGCTATCTGGTACAGGGGCCAAAAACATTCAGTACTTC. Encoded protein: CASSRLSGTGAKNIQYF.